The 7 T cell receptor beta chains reported below all come from one sample, sequenced in a study of T cell repertoires in ileal Crohn's disease. Here immunoSEQ multiplex PCR was the method, and the copy in TCRdb shows in-frame clones only, minus some. This table holds about 30,000 clones, about 81% found once. Sequenced sample: ileal tissue. The receptors stem from an adult with Crohn's disease.

This clone was seen a few times. CDR3 loop: CASSSNREVNTEAFF. CDR3 nucleotide sequence: TGTGCCAGCAGTTCCAATAGAGAGGTGAACACTGAAGCTTTCTTT. The rearrangement links TRBV27 to TRBJ1-1, with D unresolved. The CDR3 extends over 15 amino acids. Germline CDR1 reads MNHEY; CDR2 reads SMNVEV (reference sequence). Trimming pared 4 bases from V and 0 bases from J, leaving 12 bases between.

The genes are TRBV7-9 and TRBJ2-7, with D perhaps matching TRBD1 (5 bases). Germline loops: CDR1 SEHNR, CDR2 FQNEAQ (reference sequence). Trimming cost V 5 bases and J 3 bases, with 14 bases left between them. This CDR3 spans 14 amino acids. This chain's CDR3 is CASSLRDSYYEQYF. In DNA form, the CDR3 reads TGTGCCAGCAGCCTCCGTGACAGTTACTACGAGCAGTACTTC.

The rearrangement joins TRBV11-1 to TRBJ1-1, with 8 bases fitting TRBD1. In germline, CDR1 is SGHAT, CDR2 FQDESV (reference sequence). V trimming: 5 bases; J trimming: 1 base; junction bases outside the gene matches: 6. The CDR3 runs to 15 residues. This chain's CDR3 is CASSPGTGGNTEAFF. The CDR3 bases are TGTGCCAGCAGCCCCGGGACAGGAGGGAACACTGAAGCTTTCTTT.

The rearrangement links TRBV4-3 to TRBJ2-5, with 14 bases aligning to TRBD2. With V trimmed by 4 bases and J by 4 bases, 11 bases remained unmatched. Germline lookup yields CDR1 LGHNA and CDR2 YSLEER. The CDR3 has 18 residues. DNA of the CDR3: TGCGCCAGCAGCCCGTCCCCGGGGACTAGCGGGGGTCGAGAGACCCAGTACTTC. Amino acid sequence: CASSPSPGTSGGRETQYF.

There are a few counts of this clone. V gene TRBV7-2 combines with J gene TRBJ1-1; 7 bases align to TRBD1. Germline V gene data show CDR1 as SGHTA and CDR2 as FQGNSA. V lost 5 bases to trimming and J lost 0 bases; unmatched junction nucleotides: 6. The CDR3 has 15 residues. CDR3: CASSPPTGMNTEAFF. The CDR3 coding sequence is TGTGCCAGCAGCCCGCCGACAGGGATGAACACTGAAGCTTTCTTT. The variable domain in full, completed from reference TRBV7-2 and TRBJ1-1, reads GAGVSQSPSNKVTEKGKDVELRCDPISGHTALYWYRQSLGQGLEFLIYFQGNSAPDKSGLPSDRFSAERTGGSVSTLTIQRTQQEDSAVYLCASSPPTGMNTEAFFGQGTRLTVV.

The chain employs TRBV6-5 and TRBJ1-5; no reliable D call. Germline V gene lookup returns CDR1 MNHEY and CDR2 SVGAGI. This CDR3 comprises 13 residues. The V gene lost 5 bases and the J gene lost 3 bases, with 8 bases spanning the gap. The CDR3 sequence is CASSLEANQPQHF. In DNA, the CDR3 is TGTGCCAGCAGTCTCGAGGCCAATCAGCCCCAGCATTTT.

The chain has TRBV5-8 and TRBJ2-7; maybe TRBD2 (6 bases). This CDR3 region has 14 residues. CDR1 is SGHTS, CDR2 YDEGEE, per germline. The V end was cut by 0 bases, the J end by 7 bases, with 14 bases between. For the CDR3, the DNA is TGTGCCAGCAGCTTGGGGGGGGAGGATCAGGAGCAGTACTTC. Amino acid sequence: CASSLGGEDQEQYF. Variable domain in full (rest from reference TRBV5-8 and TRBJ2-7): EAGVTQSPTHLIKTRGQQATLRCSPISGHTSVYWYQQALGLGLQFLLWYDEGEERNRGNFPPRFSGRQFPNYSSELNVNALELEDSALYLCASSLGGEDQEQYFGPGTRLTVT.